This is a list of T cell receptor beta chains from one sample in a study of blood T cell repertoires in COVID-19. TCRdb's table, derived via immunoSEQ multiplex PCR, lists solely in-frame clones and lacks some. The repertoire consists of over 50,000 clones, with around nine tenths occurring once and the leading ten covering under 9%. Sample: peripheral blood. Every receptor here comes from a man aged 50 to 60 with active COVID-19. CDR3s include the opening cysteine and the closing phenylalanine or tryptophan. A D gene is named only where the DNA matches it firmly. The size entry is marked missing in some rows and otherwise reads once, few, many or a size class.

v_gene	d_gene	j_gene	abundance	CDR3nt	CDR3aa
TRBV6-5	.	TRBJ2-2	.	TGTGCCAGCAGTTACAGTACTACTAGGCCCACCGGGGAGCTGTTTTTT	CASSYSTTRPTGELFF
TRBV5-1	TRBD1	TRBJ2-3	.	TGCGCCAGCAGCTGGACGGGACAGGGGCGCACAGATACGCAGTATTTT	CASSWTGQGRTDTQYF
TRBV5-1	.	TRBJ2-7	.	TGCGCCAGCAGCTTGCAGCAGGGGACTACGGGTGGGCAGTACTTC	CASSLQQGTTGGQYF
TRBV28	TRBD1	TRBJ1-3	.	TGTGCCAGCAGTTCTTCCGGGACAGGGGGCCACACCATATATTTT	CASSSSGTGGHTIYF
TRBV2	.	TRBJ1-2	.	TGTGCCAGCAGTGCCCCGGGATCTAACACCTTC	CASSAPGSNTF
TRBV28	TRBD2	TRBJ2-7	once	TGTGCCAGCAGGTCAGGGACTAGCGGAAACTACGAGCAGTACTTC	CASRSGTSGNYEQYF
TRBV5-1	.	TRBJ2-5	.	TGCGCCAGCAGCCCCTCCCCCCAAGAGACCCAGTACTTC	CASSPSPQETQYF
TRBV7-2	.	TRBJ1-5	.	TGTGCCAGCAGCTCCGAGCGTCACGAGCCCCAGCATTTT	CASSSERHEPQHF
TRBV7-2	.	TRBJ1-2	.	TGTGCCAGCAGCTTGGGGCACTCTAACTATGGCTACACCTTC	CASSLGHSNYGYTF
TRBV11-3	TRBD2	TRBJ2-1	.	TGTGCCAGCAGCACATCTACTAGCGGGGGGGCCTTATATGAGCAGTTCTTC	CASSTSTSGGALYEQFF
TRBV25-1	TRBD1	TRBJ1-6	.	TGTGCCAGCAGTGATCAGGGGGATAATTCACCCCTCCACTTT	CASSDQGDNSPLHF
TRBV23-1	.	TRBJ2-7	.	TGCGCCAGCAGTCTGGGCCACATGGTGGGGCCATCGACGTACGAGCAGTACTTC	CASSLGHMVGPSTYEQYF
TRBV24-1	TRBD2	TRBJ2-1	.	TGTGCCACCAGTGATTTGGGACTAGCGGGAGCAAATGAGCAGTTCTTC	CATSDLGLAGANEQFF
TRBV7-2	TRBD2	TRBJ2-1	.	TGTGCCAGCAGCCCGGGACTAGGGGTCGGTGAGCAGTTCTTC	CASSPGLGVGEQFF
TRBV11-2	TRBD2	TRBJ2-2	few	TGTGCCACCGAATCAACTAGCGGGAGTCGTACCGGGGAGCTGTTTTTT	CATESTSGSRTGELFF
TRBV6-1	.	TRBJ1-4	.	TGTGCCAGCAGTGAAAGGGGGGGCCGGACAACTAATGAAAAACTGTTTTTT	CASSERGGRTTNEKLFF
TRBV25-1	.	TRBJ1-1	.	TGTGCCAGCAGTGAATCTGAGGGACTGAAAGCTTTCTTT	CASSESEGLKAFF
TRBV15	TRBD1	TRBJ2-3	.	TGTGCCACCAGCAGGGCCCCGGGACAGGGAGGCGATACGCAGTATTTT	CATSRAPGQGGDTQYF
TRBV19	.	TRBJ2-5	.	TGTGCCAGTACGGGTCGCCCCCAAGAGACCCAGTACTTC	CASTGRPQETQYF
TRBV6-5	TRBD1	TRBJ1-2	.	TGTGCCAGCGCACCGGGACAGGGGGCGCGAGGCTACACCTTC	CASAPGQGARGYTF
TRBV7-2	TRBD2	TRBJ2-2	.	TGTGCCAGCAGTTTACCGGCTAGCGGGGGCTACACCGGGGAGCTGTTTTTT	CASSLPASGGYTGELFF
TRBV2	TRBD1	TRBJ1-2	.	TGTGCCAGCAGTGAACGAGACAGGGGTTACACCTTC	CASSERDRGYTF
TRBV30	.	TRBJ1-1	.	TGTGCCTGGACCGAGGCAGCCAACACTGAAGCTTTCTTT	CAWTEAANTEAFF
TRBV30	.	TRBJ1-5	.	TGTGCCTGGAGTTTATCGACGGTAGCTCAGCCCCAGCATTTT	CAWSLSTVAQPQHF
TRBV29-1	TRBD2	TRBJ2-1	.	TGCAGCGTCCACGGGACTACCTCCTACAATGAGCAGTTCTTC	CSVHGTTSYNEQFF
TRBV7-8	.	TRBJ1-1	.	TGTGCCAGCAGCTCCCTGGGGGGAGGGACGAACACTGAAGCTTTCTTT	CASSSLGGGTNTEAFF
TRBV28	TRBD1	TRBJ1-5	.	TGTGCCAGCAGAAGACAGGGGTCCTGGCCCCAGCATTTT	CASRRQGSWPQHF
TRBV19	TRBD2	TRBJ2-7	.	TGTGCCAGTAGGCCACCTAGCGGGGGGGCCGGCGAGCAGTACTTC	CASRPPSGGAGEQYF
TRBV28	.	TRBJ1-5	.	TGTGCCAGCAGTCCCCGAAGAGGAGGGTTCGGGAATCAGCCCCAGCATTTT	CASSPRRGGFGNQPQHF
TRBV4-3	TRBD1	TRBJ2-3	once	TGCGCCAGCAGCCCTAACAGGGGGTTAGGCGATACGCAGTATTTT	CASSPNRGLGDTQYF
TRBV30	.	TRBJ2-5	.	TGTGCCTGGGGGGCGAGGTTCCAAGAGACCCAGTACTTC	CAWGARFQETQYF
TRBV7-9	TRBD1	TRBJ1-1	.	TGTGCCAGCAGCTTAGGAACAGGGGGCCTCAACACTGAAGCTTTCTTT	CASSLGTGGLNTEAFF
TRBV30	.	TRBJ1-4	.	TGTGCCTGGAGCGAGGGAGGGGCCGGAGGTGAAAAACTGTTTTTT	CAWSEGGAGGEKLFF
TRBV10-1	TRBD1	TRBJ1-5	.	TGCGCCAGACAGGGGAGGCAGCCCCAGCATTTT	CARQGRQPQHF
TRBV10-3	.	TRBJ1-5	.	TGTGCCATCAGTGCGGCGGGGGGCAATCAGCCCCAGCATTTT	CAISAAGGNQPQHF
TRBV5-6	.	TRBJ2-1	.	TGTGCCAGCAGCTTGGCCCCGTCGAGGCCCCACAATGAGCAGTTCTTC	CASSLAPSRPHNEQFF
TRBV5-6	TRBD1	TRBJ1-1	.	TGTGCCAGCAGCACCCTACAGGGGGCCTCGAACACTGAAGCTTTCTTT	CASSTLQGASNTEAFF
TRBV18	TRBD1	TRBJ2-7	few	TGTGCCAGCTCACGTACCGGGACAGGGGAAAGGTGGTACGAGCAGTACTTC	CASSRTGTGERWYEQYF
TRBV7-8	.	TRBJ1-2	.	TGTGCCAGCAGCTTAACTGCAGGGAACAACAATGGCTACACCTTC	CASSLTAGNNNGYTF
TRBV6-5	TRBD1	TRBJ2-5	.	TGTGCCAGCAGTTACTCTGACAGGGGTAAAGAGACCCAGTACTTC	CASSYSDRGKETQYF
TRBV6-5	.	TRBJ2-2	.	TGTGCCAGCAGGAGACAGGCACGGGGCGGGGAGCTGTTTTTT	CASRRQARGGELFF
TRBV6-1	.	TRBJ2-4	.	TGTGCCAGCAGTGAAGCCGTGGGGGCCCCAGGCATTCAGTACTTC	CASSEAVGAPGIQYF
TRBV28	.	TRBJ1-6	.	TGTGCCAGCACCTCACACCGGGAATGGAATTCACCCCTCCACTTT	CASTSHREWNSPLHF
TRBV2	.	TRBJ1-2	.	TGTGCCAGCAGTGGTACAGCGGGGTATGGCTACACCTTC	CASSGTAGYGYTF
TRBV5-1	TRBD1	TRBJ2-7	.	TGCGCCAGCAGCTTCGGGGACAGGGGCAACTACGAGCAGTACTTC	CASSFGDRGNYEQYF
TRBV5-1	.	TRBJ1-2	.	TGCGCCAGCAGCTTGGGGAATCTAGCTAACTATGGCTACACCTTC	CASSLGNLANYGYTF
TRBV2	.	TRBJ1-2	.	TGTGCCAGCCGAACCAGGGGAATGGACTATGGCTACACCTTC	CASRTRGMDYGYTF
TRBV7-2	TRBD2	TRBJ2-5	.	TGTGCCAGCAGCGTAGCTAGCGGGGGGGTCCAAGAGACCCAGTACTTC	CASSVASGGVQETQYF
TRBV27	TRBD1	TRBJ1-2	.	TGTGCCAGCAGTCCGACAGGGATCGGCTACACCTTC	CASSPTGIGYTF
TRBV27	TRBD1	TRBJ1-1	.	TGTGCCAGCAGTTTATACAGGGGGATCACTGAAGCTTTCTTT	CASSLYRGITEAFF